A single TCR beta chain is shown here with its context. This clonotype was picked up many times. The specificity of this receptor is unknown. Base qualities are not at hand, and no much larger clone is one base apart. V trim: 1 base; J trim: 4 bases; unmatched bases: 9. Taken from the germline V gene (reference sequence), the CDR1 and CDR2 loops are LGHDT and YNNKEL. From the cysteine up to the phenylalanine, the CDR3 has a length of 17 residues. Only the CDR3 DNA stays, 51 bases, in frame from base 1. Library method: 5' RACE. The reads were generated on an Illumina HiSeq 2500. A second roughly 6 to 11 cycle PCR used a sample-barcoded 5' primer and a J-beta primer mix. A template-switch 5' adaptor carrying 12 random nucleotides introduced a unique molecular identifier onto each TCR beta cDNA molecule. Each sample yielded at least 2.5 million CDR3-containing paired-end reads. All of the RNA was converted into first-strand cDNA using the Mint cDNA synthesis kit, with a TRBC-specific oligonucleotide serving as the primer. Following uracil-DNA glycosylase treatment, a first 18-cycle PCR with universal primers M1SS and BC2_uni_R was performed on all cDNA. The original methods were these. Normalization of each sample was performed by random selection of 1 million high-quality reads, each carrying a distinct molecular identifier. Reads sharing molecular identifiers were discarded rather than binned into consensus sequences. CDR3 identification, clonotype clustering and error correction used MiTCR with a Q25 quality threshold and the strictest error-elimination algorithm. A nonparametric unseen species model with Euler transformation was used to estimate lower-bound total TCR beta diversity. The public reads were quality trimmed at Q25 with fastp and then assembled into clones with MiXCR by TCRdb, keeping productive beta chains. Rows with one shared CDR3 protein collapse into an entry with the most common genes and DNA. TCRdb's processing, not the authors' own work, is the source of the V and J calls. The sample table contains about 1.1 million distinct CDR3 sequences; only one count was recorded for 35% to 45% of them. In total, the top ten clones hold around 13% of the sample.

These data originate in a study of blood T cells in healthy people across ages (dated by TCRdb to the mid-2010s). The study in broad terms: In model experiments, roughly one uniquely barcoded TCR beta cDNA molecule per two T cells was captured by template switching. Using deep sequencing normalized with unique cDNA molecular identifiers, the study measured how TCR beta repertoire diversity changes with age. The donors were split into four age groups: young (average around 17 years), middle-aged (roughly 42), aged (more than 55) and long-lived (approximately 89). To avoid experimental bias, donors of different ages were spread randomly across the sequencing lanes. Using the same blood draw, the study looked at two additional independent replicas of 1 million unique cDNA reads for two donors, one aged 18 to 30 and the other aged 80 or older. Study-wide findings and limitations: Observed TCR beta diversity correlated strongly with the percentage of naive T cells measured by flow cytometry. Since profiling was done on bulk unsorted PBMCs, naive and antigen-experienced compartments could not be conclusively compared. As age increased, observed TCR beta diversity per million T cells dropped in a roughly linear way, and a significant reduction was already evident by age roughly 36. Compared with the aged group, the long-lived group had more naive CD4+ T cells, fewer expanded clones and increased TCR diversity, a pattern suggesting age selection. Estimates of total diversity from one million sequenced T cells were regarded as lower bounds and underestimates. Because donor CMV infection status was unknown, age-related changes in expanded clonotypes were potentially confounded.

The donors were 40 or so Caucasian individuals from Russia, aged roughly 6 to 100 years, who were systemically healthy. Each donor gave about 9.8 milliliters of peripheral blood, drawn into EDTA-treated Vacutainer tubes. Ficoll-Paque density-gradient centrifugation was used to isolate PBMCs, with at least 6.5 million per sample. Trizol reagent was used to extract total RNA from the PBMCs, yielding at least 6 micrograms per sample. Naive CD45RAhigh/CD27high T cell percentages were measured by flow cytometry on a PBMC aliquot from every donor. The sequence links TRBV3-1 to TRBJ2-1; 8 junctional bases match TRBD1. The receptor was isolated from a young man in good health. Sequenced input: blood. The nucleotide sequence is TGTGCCAGCAGCCAAGTTTCGCCGGGACAGGTTTACAATGAGCAGTTCTTC. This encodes CASSQVSPGQVYNEQFF.